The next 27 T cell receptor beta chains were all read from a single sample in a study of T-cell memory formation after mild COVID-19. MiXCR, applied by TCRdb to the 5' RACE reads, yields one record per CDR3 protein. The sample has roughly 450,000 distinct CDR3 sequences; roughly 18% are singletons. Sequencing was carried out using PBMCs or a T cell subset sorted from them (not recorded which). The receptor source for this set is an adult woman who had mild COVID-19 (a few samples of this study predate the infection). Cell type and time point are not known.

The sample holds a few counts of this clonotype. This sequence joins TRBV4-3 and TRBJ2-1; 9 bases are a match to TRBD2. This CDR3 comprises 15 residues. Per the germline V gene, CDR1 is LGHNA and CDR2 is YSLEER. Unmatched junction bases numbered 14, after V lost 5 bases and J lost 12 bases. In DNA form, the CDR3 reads TGCGCCAGCAGCTCCCGCCGGACTAGCGTCGAGGTGCAGTTCTTC. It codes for CASSSRRTSVEVQFF.

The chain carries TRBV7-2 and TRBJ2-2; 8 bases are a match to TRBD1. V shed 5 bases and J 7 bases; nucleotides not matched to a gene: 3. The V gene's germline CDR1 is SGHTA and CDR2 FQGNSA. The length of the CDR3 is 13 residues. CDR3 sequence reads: CASSRQGLGELFF. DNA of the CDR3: TGTGCCAGCAGCCGACAGGGGCTCGGGGAGCTGTTTTTT. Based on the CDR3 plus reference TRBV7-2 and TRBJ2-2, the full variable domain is GAGVSQSPSNKVTEKGKDVELRCDPISGHTALYWYRQSLGQGLEFLIYFQGNSAPDKSGLPSDRFSAERTGGSVSTLTIQRTQQEDSAVYLCASSRQGLGELFFGEGSRLTVL.

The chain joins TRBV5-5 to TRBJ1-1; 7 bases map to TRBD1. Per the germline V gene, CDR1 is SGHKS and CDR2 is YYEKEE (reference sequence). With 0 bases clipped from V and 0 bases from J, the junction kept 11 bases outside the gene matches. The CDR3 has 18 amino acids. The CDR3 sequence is CASSLGTGPMRMNTEAFF. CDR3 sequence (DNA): TGTGCCAGCAGCTTGGGGACAGGCCCAATGCGAATGAACACTGAAGCTTTCTTT.

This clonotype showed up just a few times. CDR3 loop: CASSLGSMREKLFF. The CDR3 DNA sequence: TGTGCCAGCAGCTTAGGTTCCATGCGGGAAAAACTGTTTTTT. This chain links TRBV7-2 with TRBJ1-4; D remains unclear. The CDR3 runs 14 residues. Germline-derived CDR1 and CDR2 are SGHTA and FQGNSA. V was cut by 1 base and J by 8 bases, with 11 bases left in between.

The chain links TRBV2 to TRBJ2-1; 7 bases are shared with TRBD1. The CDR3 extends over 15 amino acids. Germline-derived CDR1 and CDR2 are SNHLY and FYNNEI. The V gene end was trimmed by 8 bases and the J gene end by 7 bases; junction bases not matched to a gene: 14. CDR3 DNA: TGTGCCAGCGAGACCGGGACAGATCTTACGAATGAGCAGTTCTTC. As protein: CASETGTDLTNEQFF.

In DNA form, the CDR3 reads TGCAGTGCTCGACCCGAGGGGAGCAATCAGCCCCAGCATTTT. Translation gives CSARPEGSNQPQHF. V and J are TRBV20-1 and TRBJ1-5, with D tentatively TRBD1 (5 bases). Trimming removed 5 bases at V and 1 base at J, with 12 bases between. CDR3 length: 14 amino acids. CDR1 DFQATT and CDR2 SNEGSKA come from the germline V gene (reference sequence).

The CDR3 DNA reads TGTGCCACCAGTCCGTCGGGGGGTGACATTCAGTACTTC. It codes for CATSPSGGDIQYF. The chain links TRBV24-1 to TRBJ2-4, with 7 bases aligning to TRBD2. The CDR3 extends over 13 amino acids. The V gene's germline CDR1 is KGHDR and CDR2 SFDVKD. Trimming removed 6 bases from V and 8 bases from J; junction bases left unmatched: 6.

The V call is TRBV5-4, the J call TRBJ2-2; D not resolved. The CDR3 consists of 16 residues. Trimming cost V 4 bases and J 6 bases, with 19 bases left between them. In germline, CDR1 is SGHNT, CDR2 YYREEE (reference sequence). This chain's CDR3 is CASSPRLELSSGELFF. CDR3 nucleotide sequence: TGTGCCAGCAGCCCGCGGTTGGAGTTATCCTCCGGGGAGCTGTTTTTT.

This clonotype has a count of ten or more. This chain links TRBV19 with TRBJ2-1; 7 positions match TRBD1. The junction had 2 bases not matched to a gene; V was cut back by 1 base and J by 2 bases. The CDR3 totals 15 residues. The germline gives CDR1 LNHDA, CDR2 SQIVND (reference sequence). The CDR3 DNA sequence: TGTGCCAGTAGTATAGGACAGGGTGCCTACAATGAGCAGTTCTTC. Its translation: CASSIGQGAYNEQFF.

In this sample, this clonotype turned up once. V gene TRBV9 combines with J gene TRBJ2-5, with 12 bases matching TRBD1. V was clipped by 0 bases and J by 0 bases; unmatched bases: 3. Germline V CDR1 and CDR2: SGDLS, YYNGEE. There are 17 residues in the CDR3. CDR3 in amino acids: CASSVAGTGGYQETQYF. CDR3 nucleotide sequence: TGTGCCAGCAGCGTAGCTGGGACAGGGGGCTACCAAGAGACCCAGTACTTC.

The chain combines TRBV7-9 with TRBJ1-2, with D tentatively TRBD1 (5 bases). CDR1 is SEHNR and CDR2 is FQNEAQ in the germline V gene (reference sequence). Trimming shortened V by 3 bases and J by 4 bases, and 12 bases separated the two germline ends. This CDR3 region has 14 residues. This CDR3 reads CASSLMTDTYGYTF. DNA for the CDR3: TGTGCCAGCAGCTTGATGACAGACACCTATGGCTACACCTTC.

The DNA of the CDR3 is TGTGCCAGCTCCCTGGGGACAGGGAAGTTGAACACTGAAGCTTTCTTT. Residues: CASSLGTGKLNTEAFF. V is TRBV18 and J is TRBJ1-1, with TRBD1 matching 9 bases. The junction had 8 bases not matched to a gene; V was cut back by 6 bases and J by 0 bases. Per the germline V gene, CDR1 is KGHSH and CDR2 is LQKENI. The CDR3 totals 16 residues.

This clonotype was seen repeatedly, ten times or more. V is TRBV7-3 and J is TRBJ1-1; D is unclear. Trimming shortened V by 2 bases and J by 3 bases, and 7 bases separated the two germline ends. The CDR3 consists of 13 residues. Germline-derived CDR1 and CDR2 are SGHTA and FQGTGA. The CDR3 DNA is TGTGCCAGCAGCTTAGTTAGCGACACTGAAGCTTTCTTT. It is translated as CASSLVSDTEAFF.

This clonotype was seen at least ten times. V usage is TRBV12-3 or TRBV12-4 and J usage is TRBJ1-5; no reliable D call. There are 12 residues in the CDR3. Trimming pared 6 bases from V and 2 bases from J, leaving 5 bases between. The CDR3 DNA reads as TGTGCCAGCAGGGAGGGCAATCAGCCCCAGCATTTT. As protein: CASREGNQPQHF.

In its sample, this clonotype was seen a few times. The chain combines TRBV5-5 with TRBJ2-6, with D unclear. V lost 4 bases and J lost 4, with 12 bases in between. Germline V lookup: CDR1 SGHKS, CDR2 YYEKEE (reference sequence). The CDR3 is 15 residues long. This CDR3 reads CASSASGLGANVLTF. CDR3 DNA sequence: TGTGCCAGCAGCGCCTCCGGGTTGGGGGCCAACGTCCTGACTTTC.

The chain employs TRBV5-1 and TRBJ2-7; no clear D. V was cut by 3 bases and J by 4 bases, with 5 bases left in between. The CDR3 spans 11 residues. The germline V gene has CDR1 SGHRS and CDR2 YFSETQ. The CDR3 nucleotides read TGCGCCAGCAGCTACCAATACGAGCAGTACTTC. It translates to CASSYQYEQYF.

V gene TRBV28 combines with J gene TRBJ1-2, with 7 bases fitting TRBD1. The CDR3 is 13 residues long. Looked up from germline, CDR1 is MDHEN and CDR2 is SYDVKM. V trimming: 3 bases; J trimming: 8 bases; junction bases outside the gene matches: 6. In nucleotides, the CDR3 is TGTGCCAGCAGTTTGGGACAGCTGGAGGGCTACACCTTC. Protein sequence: CASSLGQLEGYTF.

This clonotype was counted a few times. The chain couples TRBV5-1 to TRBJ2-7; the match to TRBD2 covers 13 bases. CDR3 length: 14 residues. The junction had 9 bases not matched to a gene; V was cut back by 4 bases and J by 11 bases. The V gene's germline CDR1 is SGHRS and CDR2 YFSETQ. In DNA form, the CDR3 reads TGCGCCAGCAGCCCGGGACTAGCGGGGCCCGACGAGTACTTC. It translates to CASSPGLAGPDEYF.

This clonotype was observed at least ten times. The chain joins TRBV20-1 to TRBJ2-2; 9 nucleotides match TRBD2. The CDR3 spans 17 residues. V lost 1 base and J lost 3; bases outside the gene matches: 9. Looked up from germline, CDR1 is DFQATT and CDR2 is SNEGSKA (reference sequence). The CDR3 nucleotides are TGCAGTGCTAGAGTTTCAAGCGGGAGGCCGGACACCGGGGAGCTGTTTTTT. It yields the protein CSARVSSGRPDTGELFF.

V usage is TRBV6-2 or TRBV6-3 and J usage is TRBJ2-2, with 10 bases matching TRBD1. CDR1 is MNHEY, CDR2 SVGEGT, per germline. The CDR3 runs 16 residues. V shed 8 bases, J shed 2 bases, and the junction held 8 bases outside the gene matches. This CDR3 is CASAPGQGLNTGELFF. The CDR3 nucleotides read TGTGCCAGCGCACCGGGACAGGGGCTTAACACCGGGGAGCTGTTTTTT.

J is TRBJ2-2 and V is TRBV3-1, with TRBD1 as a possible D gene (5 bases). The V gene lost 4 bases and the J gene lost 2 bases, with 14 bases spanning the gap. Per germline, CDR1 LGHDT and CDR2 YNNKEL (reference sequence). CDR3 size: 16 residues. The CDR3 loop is CASSPGWGTNTGELFF. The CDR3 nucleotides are TGTGCCAGCAGCCCAGGGTGGGGTACCAACACCGGGGAGCTGTTTTTT.

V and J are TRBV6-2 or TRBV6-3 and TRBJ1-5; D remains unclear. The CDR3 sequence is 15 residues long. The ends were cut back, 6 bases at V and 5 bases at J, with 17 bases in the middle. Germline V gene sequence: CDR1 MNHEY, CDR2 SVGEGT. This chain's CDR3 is CASRLEGFIYQPQHF. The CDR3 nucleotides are TGTGCCAGCAGACTGGAAGGGTTTATTTATCAGCCCCAGCATTTT.

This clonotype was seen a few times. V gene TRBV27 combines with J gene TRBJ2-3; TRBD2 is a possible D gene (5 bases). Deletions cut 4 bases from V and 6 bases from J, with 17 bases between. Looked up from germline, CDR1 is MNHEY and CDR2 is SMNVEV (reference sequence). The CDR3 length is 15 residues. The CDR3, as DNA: TGTGCCAGCAGTTCTTTAGGGCCCGGGGTTGATACGCAGTATTTT. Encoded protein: CASSSLGPGVDTQYF.

CDR3 sequence (DNA): TGTGCCAGCAGCATAACTAGTTACAATGAGCAGTTCTTC. Amino acid sequence: CASSITSYNEQFF. The chain combines TRBV9 with TRBJ2-1, with D perhaps matching TRBD2 (5 bases). The V end was cut by 4 bases, the J end by 4 bases, with 9 bases between. CDR3 size: 13 residues. Per the germline V gene, CDR1 is SGDLS and CDR2 is YYNGEE.

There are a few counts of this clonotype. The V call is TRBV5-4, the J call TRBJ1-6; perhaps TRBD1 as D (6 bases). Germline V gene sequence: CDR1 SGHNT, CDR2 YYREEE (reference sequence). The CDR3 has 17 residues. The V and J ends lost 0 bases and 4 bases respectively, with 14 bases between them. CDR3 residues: CASSLGLLGGYNSPLHF. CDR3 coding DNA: TGTGCCAGCAGCTTGGGACTCCTAGGGGGTTATAATTCACCCCTCCACTTT.

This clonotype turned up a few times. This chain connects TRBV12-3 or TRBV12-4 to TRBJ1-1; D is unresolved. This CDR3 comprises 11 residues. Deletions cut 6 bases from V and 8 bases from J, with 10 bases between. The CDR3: CASRRGPEAFF. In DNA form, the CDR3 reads TGTGCCAGCAGACGGGGTCCCGAAGCTTTCTTT.

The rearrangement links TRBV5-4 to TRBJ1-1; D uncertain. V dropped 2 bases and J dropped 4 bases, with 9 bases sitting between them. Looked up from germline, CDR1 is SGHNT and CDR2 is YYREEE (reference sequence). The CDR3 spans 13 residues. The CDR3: CASSFVGFTEAFF. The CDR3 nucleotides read TGTGCCAGCAGCTTTGTGGGGTTCACTGAAGCTTTCTTT.